This T cell receptor beta chain is drawn from a study of graft-versus-host responses after intestinal transplantation. For the study at large: Once they had received anti-thymocyte globulin induction, all recipients took tacrolimus and steroids for roughly three years. Overall study results and limits: Among recipient marrow samples, GvH clones were found; some appeared first in ileum or blood. Peak levels of circulating GvH clones tracked with early post-transplant HvG declines.

Germline assignment: CDR1 MNHNY and CDR2 SVGAGI (reference sequence). The ends were cut back, 6 bases at V and 3 bases at J, with 10 bases in the middle. The CDR3 is made up of 13 amino acids. On this clone: Its antigen is unidentified.

The method was immunoSEQ multiplex PCR; TCRdb's version includes in-frame clones alone and lacks a portion of them. The table shows roughly 45,000 clones, with roughly 94% occurring only once. The sample here was PBMCs, taken 330 to 350 days after intestinal transplant. The chain uses TRBV6-6 and TRBJ2-3; the D gene is possibly TRBD2 (6 bases). The TCR originated in a human patient who received an intestinal transplant, so some T cells may come from the graft donor. CDR3 bases: TGTGCCAGCAGCCGGGAGATGACAGATACGCAGTATTTT. Translated: CASSREMTDTQYF.